This T cell receptor beta chain derives from a study of Ad26.COV2.S vaccination and SARS-CoV-2 variants. The wider study: Ad26.COV2.S shots went into the muscle once or twice, 56 days apart. Findings and limits, study-wide: Among vaccine recipients, spike-specific TCR breadth exceeded that of placebo recipients. The authors reported substantial breadth in spike-specific CD8+ and CD4+ T cell responses after vaccination.

This clone was seen repeatedly, ten times or more. Antigen specificity is unknown. CDR1 is MDHEN, CDR2 SYDVKM, per germline. Trimming cost V 8 bases and J 7 bases, with 11 bases left between them. The CDR3 contains 11 residues. Data came from immunoSEQ multiplex PCR; TCRdb stores just in-frame clones and leaves some out. The sample includes around 320,000 clones, around 85% of them seen just once. The treatment: around 19 received Ad26.COV2.S at low or high dose, single or two shots; 5 received placebo; per-sample allocation not given. On day 63 after the first injection, vaccine and placebo recipients gave samples. This adult donor, from Boston, was 18-55 years old.

The chain couples TRBV28 to TRBJ1-2; D remains unclear. Sequenced here: peripheral blood, sampled in a trial of Ad26.COV2.S vaccine versus placebo. The origin of this receptor is a person aged 18 to 59 who received the Ad26.COV2.S COVID-19 vaccine or a placebo. The CDR3 bases are TGTGCCAGCGAAAGTAGGTCTGGCTACACCTTC. Residues: CASESRSGYTF.